The clone carrying this TCR beta chain turned up a few times. One end of the junction does not line up with germline, which may come from a read error. This sample stems from a study of tumor-infiltrating lymphocytes in primary liver carcinoma. The CDR3 extends over 15 amino acids. Germline loops: CDR1 PRHDT, CDR2 FYEKMQ (reference sequence). The input was approximately 0.45 ug total RNA; TCR beta cDNA was made from it with a constant-region primer. Three rounds of nested multiplex PCR with slightly modified ARM-PCR produced TCR beta libraries. The opening two PCR rounds, about 11 cycles each, paired TRBV1-TRBV30 forward primers with a C-beta reverse primer. TCRdb independently ran MiXCR on the multiplex PCR reads; one entry per CDR3 protein. This sample has 70,000 to 75,000 distinct CDR3 sequences; over 60% occur once, and the top ten carry 28%. Both RNA and DNA were isolated together from about 21-30 mg of bulk tissue that had not been sorted.

The source material was liver tumor tissue from sampling region 4. The subset is: tumor region T4, right-lateral pole. This chain uses TRBV13 with TRBJ2-5; 11 bases line up with TRBD2. The receptor was derived from a man aged 35-49 years with primary liver carcinoma and hepatitis B virus infection. CDR3 sequence: CAGSSLAGVGETQYF. CDR3 in DNA: TGTGCCGGCAGCTCACTAGCGGGAGTGGGAGAGACCCAGTACTTC. The variable domain in full, completed from reference TRBV13 and TRBJ2-5, reads AAGVIQSPRHLIKEKRETATLKCYPIPRHDTVYWYQQGPGQDPQFLISFYEKMQSDKGSIPDRFSAQQFSDYHSELNMSSLELGDSALYFCAGSSLAGVGETQYFGPGTRLLVL.